This TCR beta chain was recorded in a study of vaccination and CD4 T cells after COVID-19. Study-level information: Collection of post-COVID samples occurred a median 101 days after diagnosis, spanning a range of 35 to 161. Cells were stimulated with overlapping spike peptides from SARS-CoV-2, HCoV-NL63, HCoV-OC43 and HCoV-229E. Whole-study findings and limits: The median proportion of reactive clones detected only post-vaccination in convalescent patients was 65% to 90%.

The table lists this clonotype with a few counts. Its matching antigen is unknown. This CDR3 comprises 13 residues. CDR1 MNHNS and CDR2 SASEGT come from the germline V gene. The junction had 4 bases not matched to a gene; V was cut back by 5 bases and J by 3 bases. Treatment noted: approximately nine-day PBMC culture with coronavirus spike peptide pools or control peptides (ViraFEST assay). Each well received two million PBMCs, cultured with 7.5 to 10 IU/ml IL-2 and approximately 10 ug/ml peptide pools. Cultured CD4+ T-cell DNA underwent Oncomine TCR Beta short-read sequencing. One entry per CDR3 protein, called by TCRdb with MiXCR from the PCR reads. The sample lists roughly 20,000 distinct CDR3 sequences; about half were seen once.

The chain combines TRBV6-1 with TRBJ2-7, with 7 bases lining up with TRBD2. This receptor was obtained from a human donor who had recovered from COVID-19. Material: CD4+ T cells from blood, cultured in vitro, obtained after SARS-CoV-2 vaccination. The CDR3 DNA follows: TGTGCCAGCAGTCACATAGCGGGCTACGAGCAGTACTTC. Amino acid sequence: CASSHIAGYEQYF.